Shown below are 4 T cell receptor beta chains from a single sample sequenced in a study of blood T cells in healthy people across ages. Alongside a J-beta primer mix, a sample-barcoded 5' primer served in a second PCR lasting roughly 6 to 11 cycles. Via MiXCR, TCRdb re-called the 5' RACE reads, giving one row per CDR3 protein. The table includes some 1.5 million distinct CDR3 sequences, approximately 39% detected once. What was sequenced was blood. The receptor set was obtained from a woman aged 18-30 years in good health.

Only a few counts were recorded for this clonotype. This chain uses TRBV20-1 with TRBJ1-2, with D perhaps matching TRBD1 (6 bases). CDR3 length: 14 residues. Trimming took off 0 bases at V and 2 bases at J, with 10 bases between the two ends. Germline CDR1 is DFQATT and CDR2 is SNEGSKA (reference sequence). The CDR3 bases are TGCAGTGCTAGAGATAGGACAGCCAACTATGGCTACACCTTC. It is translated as CSARDRTANYGYTF.

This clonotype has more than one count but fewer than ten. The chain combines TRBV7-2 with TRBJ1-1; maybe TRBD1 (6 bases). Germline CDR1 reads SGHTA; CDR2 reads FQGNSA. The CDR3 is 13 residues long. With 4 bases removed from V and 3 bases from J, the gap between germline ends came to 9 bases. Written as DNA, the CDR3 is TGTGCCAGCAGCTCCCACAGGGACACTGAAGCTTTCTTT. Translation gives CASSSHRDTEAFF.

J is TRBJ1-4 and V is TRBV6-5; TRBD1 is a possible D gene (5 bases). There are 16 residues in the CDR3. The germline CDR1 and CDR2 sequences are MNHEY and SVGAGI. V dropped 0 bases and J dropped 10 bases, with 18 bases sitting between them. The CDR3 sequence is CASSYSPSSGIGKLFF. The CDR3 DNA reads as TGTGCCAGCAGTTACTCGCCCTCGTCAGGGATTGGAAAACTGTTTTTT.

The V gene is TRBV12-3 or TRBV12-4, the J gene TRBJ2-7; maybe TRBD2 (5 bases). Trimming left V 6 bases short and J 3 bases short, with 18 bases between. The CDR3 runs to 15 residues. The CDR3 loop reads CASRLLQRSFYEQYF. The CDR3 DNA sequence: TGTGCCAGCAGGCTCCTTCAGCGGAGCTTCTACGAGCAGTACTTC.